This T cell receptor beta chain was recorded in a study of T cell responses to AZD1222 COVID-19 vaccine. Trimming pared 4 bases from V and 10 bases from J, leaving 11 bases between. Germline V lookup: CDR1 SGHTA, CDR2 FQGTGA. There are 13 residues in the CDR3. The repertoire was sequenced with immunoSEQ multiplex PCR; TCRdb's copy has only in-frame clones and lacks some. This table has approximately 200,000 clones, almost 90% appearing once. The chain couples TRBV7-3 to TRBJ1-6, with no clear D. The specimen comprised peripheral blood, sampled on day 0 of AZD1222 vaccination. The receptor's source is an adult in good health. The chain's CDR3 is CASSSLRESPLHF. The CDR3 DNA is TGTGCCAGCAGCTCCCTCCGGGAATCACCCCTCCACTTT. Full variable domain (rest looked up from reference TRBV7-3 and TRBJ1-6): GAGVSQTPSNKVTEKGKYVELRCDPISGHTALYWYRQSLGQGPEFLIYFQGTGAADDSGLPNDRFFAVRPEGSVSTLKIQRTERGDSAVYLCASSSLRESPLHFGNGTRLTVT.